Below are 20 T cell receptor beta chains sequenced from a single sample in a study of circulating CD8 cells and anti-PD-1 response in melanoma. TCR libraries were prepared from around 15 ng of total RNA with the QIAseq Immune Repertoire TCR panel. Each CDR3 protein gets one entry after TCRdb re-called the reads with MiXCR. The sample lists about 660 distinct CDR3 sequences, around 7% seen once, with 20% to 25% in the top ten. From live CD3+CD8+TCRalphabeta+ cells, four PD-1 and/or TIGIT subsets were sorted. The sequences come from CD8+ T cells from PBMCs, collected at baseline or after one month of anti-PD-1 therapy (not recorded which). All receptors derive from a human donor with melanoma.

This clonotype is judged large. This chain links TRBV12-3 or TRBV12-4 with TRBJ2-1, with 7 positions matching TRBD2. This CDR3 comprises 18 residues. Trimming removed 5 bases from V and 0 bases from J; junction bases left unmatched: 13. The CDR3 protein is CASSPTGGLAASYNEQFF. The DNA of the CDR3 is TGTGCCAGCAGTCCCACGGGCGGGCTAGCGGCCTCCTACAATGAGCAGTTCTTC.

This clonotype is classed as large. This rearrangement joins TRBV30 to TRBJ1-1; D is unresolved. The CDR3 has 11 residues. Germline V gives CDR1 GTSNPN, CDR2 SVGIG (reference sequence). Trimming pared 0 bases from V and 11 bases from J, leaving 10 bases between. The CDR3: CAWSVSVEAFF. The CDR3 nucleotides are TGTGCCTGGAGTGTTTCAGTGGAGGCTTTCTTT.

By sample fraction, this clonotype is medium-sized. The chain combines TRBV28 with TRBJ1-2; 7 positions match TRBD1. CDR3 size: 15 residues. The ends lost 2 bases at V and 2 bases at J; junction bases unmatched: 5. The V gene's germline CDR1 is MDHEN and CDR2 SYDVKM. The CDR3 reads CASSLVQQGNYGYTF. CDR3 DNA: TGTGCCAGCAGTTTAGTTCAACAGGGGAACTATGGCTACACCTTC.

Relative to its sample, this clonotype is medium-sized. The CDR3 here is CASSQDGPSGDAEQYF. DNA of the CDR3: TGCGCCAGCAGCCAAGATGGTCCTAGCGGGGACGCCGAGCAGTACTTC. The chain is built from TRBV4-1 and TRBJ2-7; 9 bases match TRBD2. Trimming took 0 bases from V and 6 from J; bases not matched to a gene: 9. Germline lookup yields CDR1 MGHRA and CDR2 YSYEKL. The CDR3 has 16 amino acids.

In this sample, this clonotype is large. The chain couples TRBV14 to TRBJ2-7; D unresolved. Germline lookup yields CDR1 SGHDN and CDR2 FVKESK. There are 11 residues in the CDR3. Deletions cut 1 base from V and 3 bases from J, with 1 base between. The CDR3 DNA is TGTGCCAGCAGCCAAGGCTACGAGCAGTACTTC. It translates to CASSQGYEQYF.

This clonotype rates as large (0.1 to 1%). The chain couples TRBV7-4 to TRBJ2-7; 10 nucleotides align to TRBD1. V was clipped by 7 bases and J by 4 bases; unmatched bases: 19. Germline-derived CDR1 and CDR2 are SGHVT and SQSDAQ. The CDR3 loop spans 18 amino acids. Here the CDR3 reads CASTRGTGAPLRSYEQYF. The CDR3, as DNA: TGTGCCAGCACTCGGGGGACAGGGGCACCTTTGCGGAGTTACGAGCAGTACTTC.

In its sample, this clonotype is large. The gene calls are TRBV11-2 and TRBJ1-4; D gene uncertain. V was trimmed by 1 base and J by 0 bases, leaving 3 bases between them. The CDR3 has 14 residues. Germline assignment: CDR1 SGHAT and CDR2 FQNNGV. CDR3 DNA sequence: TGTGCCAGCAGCTTAGGAGCAACTAATGAAAAACTGTTTTTT. Amino acids: CASSLGATNEKLFF. The whole variable domain, filled in from reference TRBV11-2 and TRBJ1-4, reads EAGVAQSPRYKIIEKRQSVAFWCNPISGHATLYWYQQILGQGPKLLIQFQNNGVVDDSQLPKDRFSAERLKGVDSTLKIQPAKLEDSAVYLCASSLGATNEKLFFGSGTQLSVL.

This clonotype is classed as medium-sized. CDR3 loop: CASSSDSPEQYF. The CDR3 region has the DNA TGTGCCAGCAGCTCCGATTCTCCCGAGCAGTACTTC. The V call is TRBV7-6, the J call TRBJ2-7, with D uncertain. CDR3 size: 12 residues. CDR1 and CDR2 from the germline V gene are SGHVS and FNYEAQ. Trimming shortened V by 4 bases and J by 6 bases, and 10 bases separated the two germline ends.

By sample fraction, this clonotype is medium-sized. The J gene is TRBJ1-2, the V gene TRBV29-1, with D maybe TRBD1 (6 bases). The V end lost 3 bases, the J end lost 9 bases, and 11 bases lay between the germline ends. The CDR3 extends over 11 amino acids. Looked up from germline, CDR1 is SQVTM and CDR2 is ANQGSEA. In nucleotides, the CDR3 is TGCAGCGTTGATGGGGGCCATAGCTACACCTTC. Protein: CSVDGGHSYTF.

By share, this clonotype ranks as large. This chain connects TRBV5-6 to TRBJ2-2; D not certain. The ends were cut back, 5 bases at V and 1 base at J, with 6 bases in the middle. This CDR3 has 13 residues. CDR1 and CDR2 (germline): SGHDT, YYEEEE. The chain's CDR3 is CASSKWNTGELFF. For the CDR3, the DNA is TGTGCCAGCAGTAAGTGGAACACCGGGGAGCTGTTTTTT.

In its sample, this clonotype ranks as medium-sized. The CDR3 nucleotides read TGTGCCAGCAGCTCAGGACGGTTGACCTCTGGAAACACCATATATTTT. Translation: CASSSGRLTSGNTIYF. The rearrangement links TRBV9 to TRBJ1-3; D unclear. The CDR3 runs to 16 residues. V was shortened by 4 bases and J by 0 bases, with 14 bases between the two germline ends. Germline V CDR1 and CDR2: SGDLS, YYNGEE.

By its share, this clonotype is medium-sized. The chain joins TRBV21-1 to TRBJ2-4; the D call of TRBD1 is as the table states it, not checked on the DNA. TRBV21-1 is deemed a pseudogene. CDR3 length: 12 amino acids. CDR3 DNA: TGTGCCAGCAGCCGGGACAAAAACATTCAGTACTTC. The encoded protein is CASSRDKNIQYF.

Sample share makes this clonotype large. The gene calls are TRBV5-4 and TRBJ2-3; D is perhaps TRBD2 (7 bases). Trimming took 5 bases from V and 5 from J, leaving 36 bases between them. Germline lookup yields CDR1 SGHNT and CDR2 YYREEE (reference sequence). The CDR3 consists of 21 residues. The CDR3: CASRGPLNSGTHVAGGDTQYF. CDR3 in DNA: TGTGCCAGCAGAGGACCCCTAAACTCGGGGACACACGTAGCGGGTGGAGATACGCAGTATTTT.

By frequency in the sample, this clonotype is hyperexpanded. V usage is TRBV23-1 and J usage is TRBJ2-1, with D perhaps TRBD1 (5 bases). Being an ORF, TRBV23-1 has a function that is uncertain. The CDR3 sequence is 17 residues long. Deletions cut 0 bases from V and 2 bases from J, with 14 bases between. DNA for the CDR3: TGCGCCAGCAGTCAATCATTAAAGGGGCCTACCTACAATGAGCAGTTCTTC. Translating it yields CASSQSLKGPTYNEQFF.

About this clonotype: Compared with germline, one end of the junction differs, possibly owing to a read error. The chain is built from TRBV28 and TRBJ2-2; tentative D call: TRBD1 (6 bases). CDR1 and CDR2 (germline): MDHEN, SYDVKM. The CDR3 runs 15 residues. The DNA for the CDR3 is TGTGCCAGCAGTGAAGGACAGACCGACACCGGGGAGCTGTCTTTC. As protein: CASSEGQTDTGELSF.

This clonotype is classed as medium-sized. The rearrangement links TRBV6-4 to TRBJ2-3; 11 nucleotides agree with TRBD2. V was pared by 6 bases and J by 6 bases, with 8 bases of the junction left unmatched. Germline lookup yields CDR1 MRHNA and CDR2 SNTAGT. There are 15 residues in the CDR3. CDR3: CASSQLAGEEDTQYF. CDR3 coding DNA: TGTGCCAGCAGCCAACTAGCGGGGGAGGAGGATACGCAGTATTTT.

By share of the sample, this clonotype is medium-sized. The chain is built from TRBV10-3 and TRBJ2-2; D gene uncertain. From germline, CDR1 is ENHRY and CDR2 SYGVKD. The CDR3 totals 14 residues. The germline V and J ends were trimmed by 6 bases and 5 bases, with 13 bases remaining between them. CDR3 sequence reads: CAISFTEETGELFF. In DNA, the CDR3 is TGTGCCATCAGCTTCACGGAAGAAACCGGGGAGCTGTTTTTT.

This clonotype counts as large (0.1 to 1%). Here the CDR3 DNA reads TGCGCCAGCAGCCAAGATGGGACAGTGACTTACCAAGAGACCCAGTACTTC. Protein product: CASSQDGTVTYQETQYF. V gene TRBV4-1 combines with J gene TRBJ2-5, with 7 bases identical to TRBD1. CDR1 MGHRA and CDR2 YSYEKL come from the germline V gene. The CDR3 sequence is 17 residues long. Losses at the gene ends were 0 bases for V and 0 bases for J; bases not matched to a gene: 7.

This clonotype has just a few counts. V gene TRBV19 combines with J gene TRBJ2-2; D is unclear. The germline gives CDR1 LNHDA, CDR2 SQIVND (reference sequence). The germline V and J ends were trimmed by 1 base and 4 bases, with 4 bases remaining between them. The CDR3 loop spans 13 amino acids. The CDR3 region has the DNA TGTGCCAGTAGTATAGGGCTCACCGGGGAGCTGTTTTTT. This encodes CASSIGLTGELFF.

This clonotype is deemed medium-sized. This chain joins TRBV12-3 or TRBV12-4 and TRBJ1-2; 9 bases align to TRBD1. CDR3 length equals 14 residues. V lost 6 bases and J lost 5; bases outside the gene matches: 7. The DNA for the CDR3 is TGTGCCAGCAGACCGGGACAGGGAAGTTATGGCTACACCTTC. Translated, it gives CASRPGQGSYGYTF.